Listed here are 21 T cell receptor beta chains from one sample, sequenced in a study of tumor-infiltrating lymphocytes in primary liver carcinoma. It was from around 18-30 mg of unsorted bulk tissue that RNA and DNA were co-extracted. The template, about 510 ng total RNA, yielded TCR beta cDNA made with a constant-region primer. Libraries for TCR beta were built through three nested multiplex PCR rounds, which together made up a slightly modified ARM-PCR procedure. It was with TRBV1-TRBV30 forward primers and a C-beta reverse primer that the first two PCR rounds were run, at approximately 9 cycles each. MiXCR, run by TCRdb on the multiplex PCR reads, gives a single entry per CDR3 protein. The sample holds 100,000 or so distinct CDR3 sequences, roughly 80% seen once. Sequenced: liver tumor tissue from sampling region 3. Subset noted: tumor region T3, left-lateral pole. These receptors originate from a man aged 35-49 years with primary liver carcinoma and hepatitis B virus infection.

With respect to this clonotype: Germline is not matched at one junction end, which may reflect a read error. The V and J genes are TRBV5-6 and TRBJ2-1; D is possibly TRBD1 (5 bases). The CDR3 is 15 amino acids. Germline CDR1 is SGHDT and CDR2 is YYEEEE. DNA for the CDR3: TGTGCCAGCAGCTTGTGGCTAGGGGCCTTAAATGAGGAGTTCTTC. Protein sequence: CASSLWLGALNEEFF.

J is TRBJ1-1 and V is TRBV29-1, with D uncertain. The germline gives CDR1 SQVTM, CDR2 ANQGSEA. Trimming removed 8 bases at V and 0 bases at J, with 19 bases between. There are 15 residues in the CDR3. CDR3 residues: CSRSGGCGMNTEAFF. The CDR3 nucleotides read TGCAGCAGGTCAGGAGGCTGTGGAATGAACACTGAAGCTTTCTTT. The variable domain in full, with the rest retrieved from reference TRBV29-1 and TRBJ1-1, is SAVISQKPSRDICQRGTSLTIQCQVDSQVTMMFWYRQQPGQSLTLIATANQGSEATYESGFVIDKFPISRPNLTFSTLTVSNMSPEDSSIYLCSRSGGCGMNTEAFFGQGTRLTVV.

As concerns this clonotype: A read error may produce the germline difference seen at one junction end. The chain couples TRBV5-1 to TRBJ2-2; the match to TRBD2 covers 12 bases. The CDR3 length is 17 residues. Per germline, CDR1 SGHRS and CDR2 YFSETQ. CDR3 loop: CVSGFETSGRNTGELFF. The DNA of the CDR3 is TGCGTCAGCGGCTTCGAAACTAGCGGGAGGAACACCGGAGAGCTGTTTTTT.

In its sample, this clonotype is medium-sized (0.01 to 0.1%). The rearrangement links TRBV11-2 to TRBJ2-2; D ambiguous. Germline CDR1 SGHAT, CDR2 FQNNGV. V lost 5 bases and J lost 11, with 15 bases in between. The CDR3 has 13 residues. The CDR3 bases are TGTGCCAGCAGCCCGGGCCCCATAGGAGAGCTGTTTTTT. This translates into CASSPGPIGELFF.

Regarding this clonotype: The junction differs from germline at one of its ends, possibly a read error. J is TRBJ2-1 and V is TRBV11-1; D may be TRBD1 or TRBD2 (5 bases each). The end of the DNA aligns better with TRBJ2-7, so the J call may be wrong. Germline V gives CDR1 SGHAT, CDR2 FQDESV (reference sequence). The CDR3 is 15 residues long. The CDR3 here is CAGSFQGPLDNGQYF. The CDR3 region has the DNA TGTGCCGGCAGCTTCCAGGGACCGCTTGACAATGGGCAGTACTTC.

As for this clonotype: The conserved final phenylalanine or tryptophan is absent from the CDR3, which likely points to a read error. This chain connects TRBV20-1 to TRBJ1-6; 9 nucleotides align to TRBD1. The CDR3 is 15 amino acids. Germline CDR1 reads DFQATT; CDR2 reads SNEGSKA (reference sequence). The CDR3: CNAREGTGFVSPLHS. CDR3 bases: TGCAATGCTAGAGAGGGGACAGGGTTTGTTTCACCCCTCCACTCT.

The CDR3 DNA reads as TGCAGCATTCACCGTCCGACCGACAATGAGCAGTTCTTC. It encodes CSIHRPTDNEQFF. The chain uses TRBV29-1 and TRBJ2-1; D remains ambiguous. CDR1 and CDR2 (germline): SQVTM, ANQGSEA. The V and J ends lost 8 bases and 5 bases respectively, with 16 bases between them. This CDR3 has 13 residues.

This chain joins TRBV20-1 and TRBJ2-5; the match to TRBD2 covers 7 bases. This CDR3 comprises 12 residues. V was clipped by 2 bases and J by 6 bases; unmatched bases: 3. Germline V gene lookup returns CDR1 DFQATT and CDR2 SNEGSKA (reference sequence). CDR3 DNA: TGCAGTGCTAGATCGGGGGGTCAGACCCAGTACTTC. This sequence encodes CSARSGGQTQYF.

As for this clonotype: No conserved phenylalanine or tryptophan is present at the end of the CDR3, so a read error is the likely explanation. The V gene is TRBV5-1, the J gene TRBJ1-2; 7 bases are shared with TRBD1. The CDR3 extends over 19 amino acids. Germline loops: CDR1 SGHRS, CDR2 YFSETQ. CDR3 DNA sequence: TGCGCCAACAGCAGCCCCTCGACAGGGACGGGGGAAGGGAACTATGGCTACACCCTC. As protein: CANSSPSTGTGEGNYGYTL.

The sample holds one count of this clonotype. A read error may account for a junction end that differs from germline. V usage is TRBV29-1 and J usage is TRBJ2-3, with D possibly matching TRBD1 (5 bases). The CDR3 covers 15 residues. Germline CDR1 SQVTM, CDR2 ANQGSEA. The CDR3 nucleotides read TGCAGTGTTACCCCCCCGCAGGGAACAATAGATACGCAATATTTT. Amino acid sequence: CSVTPPQGTIDTQYF.

To note about this clonotype: Its ends do not fully match the called genes, so a read error is possible. The chain recombines TRBV5-1 with TRBJ2-6; maybe TRBD2 (5 bases). Germline V lookup: CDR1 SGHRS, CDR2 YFSETQ. CDR3 length equals 19 residues. The CDR3 nucleotides read TGCGCCAGCAGCTTGGATTCGGGGAGAACCCACTCTGGGGTCAACGTCCTGACTTTC. The encoded protein is CASSLDSGRTHSGVNVLTF.

On this clonotype itself: One end of the junction fails to match germline, which may point to a read error. V usage is TRBV6-5 and J usage is TRBJ2-7; D gene unclear. The CDR3 runs to 13 residues. The germline V gene has CDR1 MNHEY and CDR2 SVGAGI. CDR3 residues: CATSYTRSYEQYF. As DNA, the CDR3 is TGTGCCACCAGTTACACGAGGTCCTACGAGCAGTACTTC.

This chain uses TRBV29-1 with TRBJ1-1; the match to TRBD1 covers 9 bases. After removal of 8 bases from V and 8 bases from J, the junction contained 15 bases not matched to a gene. The CDR3 length is 14 residues. The germline gives CDR1 SQVTM, CDR2 ANQGSEA. CDR3 amino acids: CSIGQGLGNIEAFF. The CDR3 nucleotides are TGCAGCATAGGACAGGGGTTGGGGAACATCGAAGCTTTCTTT.

As regards this clonotype: One end of the junction is discordant with germline, which a read error may explain. V and J are TRBV4-1 and TRBJ2-2; weak D call: TRBD1 (6 bases). This CDR3 spans 16 amino acids. Germline CDR1 reads MGHRA; CDR2 reads YSYEKL. The CDR3 loop is CASSQEPGANTVELFF. The CDR3 nucleotides read TGTGCCAGCAGCCAAGAGCCAGGGGCAAACACCGTGGAGCTGTTTTTT.

Concerning this clonotype itself: The junction does not match germline at one end; this may be a read error. This sequence joins TRBV5-1 and TRBJ2-1, with 8 bases that match TRBD1. Per germline, CDR1 SGHRS and CDR2 YFSETQ. The CDR3 spans 13 residues. The CDR3 DNA reads TGTGCCAGTAGGCCAGGGGGCTACAATGAGCAGATCTTC. This encodes CASRPGGYNEQIF.

This clonotype has only a few counts. The rearrangement uses TRBV7-2 and TRBJ2-5, with D uncertain. The CDR3 spans 12 residues. Trimming took 11 bases from V and 7 from J, leaving 17 bases between them. Germline V gene lookup returns CDR1 SGHTA and CDR2 FQGNSA. The CDR3, as DNA: TGTGCCGGCGGACCCCGGAAGGGGACCCAGTACTTC. It translates to CAGGPRKGTQYF.

With regard to this clonotype: It is likely a read error, because the conserved phenylalanine at the end of the CDR3 is missing. V is TRBV4-1 and J is TRBJ2-7; D might be TRBD1 (5 bases). The length of the CDR3 is 16 residues. The germline V gene encodes CDR1 MGHRA and CDR2 YSYEKL. CDR3 in amino acids: CASSQDIGWGPYEQYY. The CDR3 region has the DNA TGCGCCAGCAGCCAAGATATTGGCTGGGGCCCCTATGAGCAGTACTAC.

Only a few counts were recorded for this clonotype. The chain carries TRBV11-2 and TRBJ1-4, with 7 bases lining up with TRBD1. The V and J ends lost 5 bases and 4 bases, in that order; junction bases with no gene match: 10. Germline lookup yields CDR1 SGHAT and CDR2 FQNNGV. The CDR3 loop spans 16 amino acids. CDR3: CASSTMTGFGNEKLFF. CDR3 bases: TGTGCCAGCAGCACCATGACAGGGTTTGGTAATGAAAAACTGTTTTTT.

With respect to this clonotype: An end of the junction does not agree with germline; a read error may underlie this. This chain connects TRBV11-2 to TRBJ2-7; D unresolved. The CDR3 has 14 amino acids. Germline V lookup: CDR1 SGHAT, CDR2 FQNNGV. In DNA form, the CDR3 reads TGTGCCATCAGCTCTAACTGGAACTCCTACGAACAGTACTTC. It is translated as CAISSNWNSYEQYF.

This clonotype was seen a single time. Since the CDR3 does not end with the conserved phenylalanine or tryptophan, this likely comes from a read error. The chain has TRBV14 and TRBJ2-3; no clear D. This CDR3 contains 13 residues. Germline V gene sequence: CDR1 SGHDN, CDR2 FVKESK. The CDR3 sequence: CANSQDGEDTQYY. In DNA form, the CDR3 reads TGTGCCAACAGCCAAGACGGCGAAGATACGCAGTATTAT.

In the case of this clonotype: As the CDR3 is not closed by the conserved phenylalanine or tryptophan, this likely results from a read error. The J gene is TRBJ2-1, the V gene TRBV11-1; D is perhaps TRBD1 or TRBD2 (5 bases each). Germline V lookup: CDR1 SGHAT, CDR2 FQDESV (reference sequence). CDR3 length: 15 residues. The CDR3 region is CASSFEGPLDNGQFL. The CDR3 nucleotides read TGTGCCAGCAGCTTCGAGGGACCCCTGGACAATGGGCAGTTCTTG.